This TCR beta chain was sequenced for a study of cytomegalovirus exposure and HLA in healthy donors. Study-level findings and limits: Later on, an analysis showed TCR association rates differing by HLA locus, with DRB1 the most and HLA-C the fewest.

With regard to this clone: What it binds is not known.

In germline, CDR1 is SQVTM, CDR2 ANQGSEA. This CDR3 is 13 amino acids long. Trimming left V 3 bases short and J 6 bases short, with 9 bases between. The PCR was carried out with 60 Vbeta primers and 13 Jbeta primers. TCRdb's table, derived via immunoSEQ multiplex PCR, lists solely in-frame clones and lacks some. This sample has under 250,000 clones; 82% occur once, and the top ten carry 2.7%. This chain uses TRBV29-1 with TRBJ1-6; tentatively, D is TRBD1 (6 bases). This sequence was found in a woman in her thirties or forties in good health and CMV-seronegative. Sequencing input: PBMCs. CDR3 residues: CSVEAGVNSPLHF. DNA of the CDR3: TGCAGCGTTGAGGCAGGGGTTAATTCACCCCTCCACTTT.